These 9 T cell receptor beta chains originate from one sample sequenced in a study of preoperative IRX-2 immunotherapy in early breast cancer. Treatment denoted: preoperative locoregional IRX-2 cytokine immunotherapy. Generated by immunoSEQ multiplex PCR, the TCRdb table keeps only in-frame clones and is missing some. The sample includes approximately 1,100 clones, around three quarters of them seen just once. Material: tumor tissue, obtained after IRX-2 immunotherapy. All receptors derive from a human donor with breast cancer.

This chain links TRBV6-8 with TRBJ2-1, with a possible D match to TRBD1 (5 bases). Germline CDR1 is MNHGY and CDR2 is SAAAGT. V was shortened by 5 bases and J by 7 bases, with 12 bases between the two germline ends. The CDR3 spans 13 residues. This CDR3 is CASSDLSGNEQFF. Here the CDR3 DNA reads TGTGCCAGCAGTGATTTGTCAGGGAATGAGCAGTTCTTC.

The rearrangement links TRBV6-8 to TRBJ2-2; D is undetermined. The CDR3 contains 13 residues. The V and J ends lost 0 bases and 3 bases respectively, with 2 bases between them. Germline V gene lookup returns CDR1 MNHGY and CDR2 SAAAGT. The CDR3 bases are TGTGCCAGCAGTTACTCGTACACCGGGGAGCTGTTTTTT. Translation gives CASSYSYTGELFF.

This chain's CDR3 is CASSLTPRTGGYQETQYF. CDR3 nucleotides: TGTGCCAGCAGTTTAACCCCTCGGACAGGGGGGTACCAAGAGACCCAGTACTTC. V is TRBV6-8 and J is TRBJ2-5; 10 bases agree with TRBD1. Germline CDR1 reads MNHGY; CDR2 reads SAAAGT. The CDR3 runs 18 residues. Trimming took 4 bases from V and 0 from J; bases not matched to a gene: 11.

The V and J genes are TRBV6-8 and TRBJ2-2; possible D gene TRBD1, 6 bases. Germline-derived CDR1 and CDR2 are MNHGY and SAAAGT. The CDR3 loop spans 14 amino acids. Trimming left V 8 bases short and J 5 bases short, with 15 bases between. This CDR3 reads CASGRGGWTGELFF. In DNA form, the CDR3 reads TGTGCCAGCGGTAGAGGGGGTTGGACCGGGGAGCTGTTTTTT.

This clone occurred a few times. The V gene is TRBV30, the J gene TRBJ1-1; a possible D gene is TRBD1 (5 bases). This CDR3 contains 13 residues. The V end lost 4 bases, the J end lost 1 base, and 10 bases lay between the germline ends. Germline loops: CDR1 GTSNPN, CDR2 SVGIG (reference sequence). Written as DNA, the CDR3 is TGTGCCTGGACCCAGGGAGCGAACACTGAAGCTTTCTTT. This translates into CAWTQGANTEAFF. Supplemented by reference TRBV30 and TRBJ1-1, the full variable domain reads SQTIHQWPATLVQPVGSPLSLECTVEGTSNPNLYWYRQAAGRGLQLLFYSVGIGQISSEVPQNLSASRPQDRQFILSSKKLLLSDSGFYLCAWTQGANTEAFFGQGTRLTVV.

The chain couples TRBV6-8 to TRBJ2-7; TRBD2 matches 7 bases. CDR1 and CDR2 (germline): MNHGY, SAAAGT. V trimming: 5 bases; J trimming: 3 bases; junction bases outside the gene matches: 4. The CDR3 runs 13 residues. CDR3 in DNA: TGTGCCAGCAGTGCGGGGGACCTCTACGAGCAGTACTTC. Its translation is CASSAGDLYEQYF.

The CDR3 coding sequence is TGTGCCAGCTCACCGGGGAATCCTCAAGAGACCCAGTACTTC. This translates into CASSPGNPQETQYF. The chain is built from TRBV18 and TRBJ2-5; no clear D. Germline assignment: CDR1 KGHSH and CDR2 LQKENI. V lost 3 bases and J 2 bases, leaving 10 bases between the germline ends. The CDR3 is 14 amino acids.

This clone was observed a handful of times. The chain has TRBV11-3 and TRBJ1-3; D is unresolved. The V gene lost 6 bases and the J gene lost 3 bases, with 12 bases spanning the gap. Germline lookup yields CDR1 SGHNT and CDR2 YENEEA. The CDR3 has 14 amino acids. CDR3: CASRLIGDGNTIYF. DNA for the CDR3: TGTGCCAGCAGGCTCATTGGTGATGGAAACACCATATATTTT. Full variable domain (rest looked up from reference TRBV11-3 and TRBJ1-3): EAGVVQSPRYKIIEKKQPVAFWCNPISGHNTLYWYLQNLGQGPELLIRYENEEAVDDSQLPKDRFSAERLKGVDSTLKIQPAELGDSAVYLCASRLIGDGNTIYFGEGSWLTVV.

This sequence joins TRBV5-1 and TRBJ1-4; 8 nucleotides agree with TRBD1. Germline lookup yields CDR1 SGHRS and CDR2 YFSETQ. With 4 bases clipped from V and 7 bases from J, the junction kept 6 bases outside the gene matches. The CDR3 spans 14 residues. Written as DNA, the CDR3 is TGCGCCAGCAGCCCGGACAGGGACGGTGAAAAACTGTTTTTT. Translated, it gives CASSPDRDGEKLFF.